Included here is one T cell receptor beta chain sequence, with context. Its antigen is unknown. No per-base quality is available; no much larger clone lies one base away. The listed sequencing device is Illumina HiSeq 1500. TCRdb redid the processing of the public reads, applying fastp at Q25 and MiXCR, and retained in-frame beta chains. Each CDR3 protein appears once, grouped with its most common genes and DNA. The table for this sample lists approximately 750,000 distinct CDR3 sequences; 35% of them were counted only once. The top ten constitute around 3% of the sample. The data belong to a study of T cell repertoires in cytomegalovirus infection (dated by TCRdb to between 2017 and 2020). In terms of the full investigation: Donor HLA type was relevant to the analysis, because carriage of CMV infection together with the matching HLA type was indicated by public TCR beta signatures. The study at large found these results: The ex vivo response was dominated by HLA-C-restricted CMV-specific TCR beta clonotypes, which also provided the single most frequent clonotype in two of eight donors. Cumulative frequency of public TCR beta family members discriminated carriers of CMV infection plus the relevant HLA type in this cohort and an independent 352-donor cohort.

CDR1 is given as MRHNA and CDR2 as SNTAGT, both from the germline V gene. From cysteine to phenylalanine, the CDR3 is 15 amino acids long. The only DNA kept is the CDR3, 45 bases in frame from the first base. Trimming removed 5 bases from V and 5 bases from J; the gene matches leave 6 bases unexplained. Recombination linked TRBV6-4 to TRBJ2-1; TRBD2 aligns with 10 central bases. Sequencing input: PBMCs. This TCR derives from a human donor in good health (CMV status not recorded). Some clones in this sample may be carry-over from other donors' samples. The DNA is as follows: TGTGCCAGCAGTATTTCTAGCGGGGGTAACAATGAGCAGTTCTTC. Its translation reads: CASSISSGGNNEQFF.